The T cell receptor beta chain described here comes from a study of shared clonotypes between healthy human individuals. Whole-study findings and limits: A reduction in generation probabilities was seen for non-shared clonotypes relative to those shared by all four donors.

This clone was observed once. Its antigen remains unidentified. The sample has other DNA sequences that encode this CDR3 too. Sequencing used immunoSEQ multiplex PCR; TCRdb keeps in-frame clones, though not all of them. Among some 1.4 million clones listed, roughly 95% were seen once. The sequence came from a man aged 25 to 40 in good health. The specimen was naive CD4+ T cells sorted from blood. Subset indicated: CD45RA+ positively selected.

CDR3 coding DNA: TGTGCCAGCAGCGTAGGGGCTAGCGGAAACACCGGGGAGCTGTTTTTT. Translating it yields CASSVGASGNTGELFF. The chain carries TRBV9 and TRBJ2-2; 7 bases align to TRBD2. There are 16 residues in the CDR3. V shed 0 bases, J shed 2 bases, and the junction held 4 bases outside the gene matches. Per the germline V gene, CDR1 is SGDLS and CDR2 is YYNGEE. Drawing the rest from reference TRBV9 and TRBJ2-2, the complete variable domain is DSGVTQTPKHLITATGQRVTLRCSPRSGDLSVYWYQQSLDQGLQFLIQYYNGEERAKGNILERFSAQQFPDLHSELNLSSLELGDSALYFCASSVGASGNTGELFFGEGSRLTVL.